This T cell receptor beta chain comes out of a study of beta chain features in type 1 diabetes. The entirety of the isolated RNA underwent reverse transcription, so expressed TCRB transcripts were sequenced. Repertoires were generated with immunoSEQ multiplex PCR, while TCRdb's copy carries only in-frame clones and drops some. In the table there are 430,000 or so clones, roughly 11% of which are singletons. CDR1 and CDR2 (germline): SGHTA, FQGNSA. The CDR3 contains 14 residues. The ends lost 5 bases at V and 3 bases at J; junction bases unmatched: 5. The chain is built from TRBV7-2 and TRBJ1-2; 8 positions match TRBD1. The TCR originated in a woman between 18 and 29 years old in good health. Sequencing was carried out using naive CD4+ T cells from blood. CDR3 sequence: CASSPDRGDYGYTF. Written as DNA, the CDR3 is TGTGCCAGCAGCCCCGACAGGGGAGACTATGGCTACACCTTC.